This TCR beta chain was recorded in a study of cytomegalovirus exposure and HLA in healthy donors (dated by TCRdb to 2015 to 2018). About the investigation overall: According to a later analysis, the approximately 120 validation repertoires were produced on the same platform as the roughly 720 repertoires of the first cohort. The aim of the study was to test whether cataloging public T cell receptors could identify signatures of past pathogen exposure. A separate validation cohort of 100 to 150 different subjects was used in addition to the 666-subject first cohort. High-throughput TCR immunosequencing, statistical association of individual TCRs with disease status, and machine learning were combined to predict cytomegalovirus infection status.

Concerning this clone itself: No cognate antigen has been identified for it. No qualities accompany the bases; no much larger clone lies one base away.

Preparation of the library involved the immunoSEQ multiplex PCR assay. On the study's bioinformatics: To diagnose cytomegalovirus status from the catalog of TCR beta chain sequences, a statistical classification framework was built. Here the immuneACCESS table is served through TCRdb, limited to in-frame sequences with V and J called. Missing clones are a known gap in these copies; in checked studies unresolved V genes cover under half, and the rest lacks a known reason. V, J and clone size are taken as reported in that table, and D and trimming were inferred from the DNA itself. The sample yields more than 200,000 clones; about 90% were counted once. In total, the top ten clones hold about 12% of the sample. Trimming costs V 5 bases and J 0 bases, and their ends lie 11 bases apart. Inclusive of the bounding cysteine and phenylalanine, the CDR3 is 15 residues long. The kept DNA is CDR3 alone, 45 bases in frame from the first base. Per the germline V gene, SNHLY is the CDR1 and FYNNEI is the CDR2.

The donors belonged to the validation cohort of about 110 subjects, which was separate from the approximately 700-subject first cohort. Study-wide findings and limitations: In vitro tests confirmed that a few of the cytomegalovirus-associated TCR beta chains recognize cytomegalovirus antigens. The study listed 164 TCR beta chains as associated with cytomegalovirus. In both the original and validation cohorts, the classifier was reported to diagnose cytomegalovirus status with high specificity and sensitivity. The validation cohort had no HLA typing available for a later analysis, so co-occurrence within that cohort was assessed over all 130 or so repertoires. Most TCR sequences were observed very rarely across donors, whereas some public TCRs were present in many individuals. According to the authors, the approach could potentially be generalized to other disease states and immunological phenotypes. In a later analysis, TCRs clustered in the first cohort were found to also tend to co-occur in the roughly 110 validation repertoires, with about 94% of cluster scores above 0.

This sequence originates from a man younger than 30 in good health and CMV-seropositive. In this chain, TRBV2 is recombined with TRBJ2-4; no D segment can be confidently identified. Material for sequencing was PBMCs. In nucleotides, the sequence is TGTGCCAGCAGTACTACACTCCTAGCCAAAAACATTCAGTACTTC. It encodes CASSTTLLAKNIQYF. The reference TRBV2 and TRBJ2-4 proteins fill in what lies around the CDR3, so the full variable domain reads EPEVTQTPSHQVTQMGQEVILRCVPISNHLYFYWYRQILGQKVEFLVSFYNNEISEKSEIFDDQFSVERPDGSNFTLKIRSTKLEDSAMYFCASSTTLLAKNIQYFGAGTRLSVL.